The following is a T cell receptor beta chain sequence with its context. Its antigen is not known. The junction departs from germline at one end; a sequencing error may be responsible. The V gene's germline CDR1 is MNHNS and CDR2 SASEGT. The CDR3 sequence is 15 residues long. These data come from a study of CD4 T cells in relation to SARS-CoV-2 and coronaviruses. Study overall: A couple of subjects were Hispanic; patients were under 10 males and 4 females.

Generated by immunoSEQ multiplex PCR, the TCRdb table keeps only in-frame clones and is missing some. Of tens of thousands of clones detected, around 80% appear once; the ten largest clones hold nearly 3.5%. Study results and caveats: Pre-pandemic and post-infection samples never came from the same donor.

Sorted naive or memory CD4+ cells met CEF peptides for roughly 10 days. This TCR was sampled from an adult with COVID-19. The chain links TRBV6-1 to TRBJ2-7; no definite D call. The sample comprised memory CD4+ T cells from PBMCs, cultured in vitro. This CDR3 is CASSEAFTDPLGSRF. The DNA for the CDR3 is TGTGCCAGCAGTGAAGCGTTTACGGATCCCCTTGGTTCAAGGTTC.